This is a list of T cell receptor beta chains from one sample in a study of blood T cell repertoires in COVID-19. The data were produced by immunoSEQ multiplex PCR, yet TCRdb's version contains in-frame clones alone and is incomplete. Of about 160,000 clones listed, about 86% are singletons. Sequences were obtained from peripheral blood. These receptors originate from a woman older than 75 with acute or convalescent COVID-19. Each CDR3 is given with its conserved first and last residue. A D gene is named only where the DNA matches it firmly. Size tells how often a clone was seen (once, few, many) or the class of an expanded clone, and some rows leave it out.

j_call,d_call,clone_size,cdr3_length,v_call,cdr3_nt,cdr3_aa
TRBJ1-2,-,-,16,TRBV7-9,TGTGCCAGCAGCTTAAATATCGGGCAGGGTTTTGATGGCTACACCTTC,CASSLNIGQGFDGYTF
TRBJ1-5,-,-,17,TRBV4-2,TGTGCCAGCAGCCAAGTTTGGGCAGGGGCGAACAATCAGCCCCAGCATTTT,CASSQVWAGANNQPQHF
TRBJ2-7,TRBD1,-,15,TRBV4-3,TGCGCCAGCAGCCAAGAATGGGGACAGGGTTACGAGCAGTACTTC,CASSQEWGQGYEQYF
TRBJ2-1,TRBD2,-,13,TRBV11-2,TGTGCCAGCGGGACTAGCGGCTACAATGAGCAGTTCTTC,CASGTSGYNEQFF
TRBJ1-2,-,once,14,TRBV19,TGTGCCAGTAGTATAGAGGGACACGGATATGGCTACACCTTC,CASSIEGHGYGYTF
TRBJ1-2,-,-,14,TRBV30,TGTGCCTGGAGTTTGGGACAACGCGGCTATGGCTACACCTTC,CAWSLGQRGYGYTF
TRBJ2-1,TRBD1,-,14,TRBV7-3,TGTGCCAGCAGTGGGACAGGATCCTACAATGAGCAGTTCTTC,CASSGTGSYNEQFF
TRBJ1-5,TRBD1,-,13,TRBV30,TGTGCCTGGAGTCGACAGGGCGATCAGCCCCAGCATTTT,CAWSRQGDQPQHF
TRBJ1-1,-,-,15,TRBV4-1,TGCGCCAGCAGCCAAGGGGGCAGACTGAACACTGAAGCTTTCTTT,CASSQGGRLNTEAFF
TRBJ2-2,-,few,14,TRBV5-4,TGTGCCAGTCCTAGCCGACGCGCACCCGGGGAGCTGTTTTTT,CASPSRRAPGELFF
TRBJ2-3,-,-,13,TRBV5-1,TGCGCCAGCAGAGAGACACACACAGATACGCAGTATTTT,CASRETHTDTQYF
TRBJ2-3,TRBD2,-,16,TRBV19,TGTGCCAGTAGTCCTACTAGCGGGGGTAGCACAGATACGCAGTATTTT,CASSPTSGGSTDTQYF
TRBJ1-4,-,few,15,TRBV7-9,TGTGCCAGCAGCGGGAAAGGGGTAACTAATGAAAAACTGTTTTTT,CASSGKGVTNEKLFF
TRBJ2-3,TRBD2,-,15,TRBV6-5,TGTGCCAGCAGTTACCTCCTAGCGGGAGAATATACGCAGTATTTT,CASSYLLAGEYTQYF
TRBJ2-5,TRBD2,once,17,TRBV7-2,TGTGCCAGCAGCTTCGCCTTACTAGCGGGGGGCCGGGAGACCCAGTACTTC,CASSFALLAGGRETQYF